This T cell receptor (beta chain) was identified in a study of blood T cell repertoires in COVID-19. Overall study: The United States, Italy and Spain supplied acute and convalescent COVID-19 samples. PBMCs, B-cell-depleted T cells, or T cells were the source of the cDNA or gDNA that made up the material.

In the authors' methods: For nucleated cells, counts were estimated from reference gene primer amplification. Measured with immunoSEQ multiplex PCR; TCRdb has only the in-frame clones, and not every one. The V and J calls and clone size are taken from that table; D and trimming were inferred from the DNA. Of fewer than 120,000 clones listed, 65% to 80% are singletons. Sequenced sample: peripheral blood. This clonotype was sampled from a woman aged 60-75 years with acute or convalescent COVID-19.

The CDR3 region is CASSQVRDYRQETQYF. DNA of the CDR3: TGTGCCAGCAGCCAAGTTAGAGACTACCGGCAAGAGACCCAGTACTTC. The gene calls are TRBV4-2 and TRBJ2-5; perhaps TRBD2 as D (5 bases). CDR1 is LGHNA and CDR2 is YNFKEQ in the germline V gene. The V end lost 1 base, the J end lost 2 bases, and 14 bases lay between the germline ends. The CDR3 has 16 residues.